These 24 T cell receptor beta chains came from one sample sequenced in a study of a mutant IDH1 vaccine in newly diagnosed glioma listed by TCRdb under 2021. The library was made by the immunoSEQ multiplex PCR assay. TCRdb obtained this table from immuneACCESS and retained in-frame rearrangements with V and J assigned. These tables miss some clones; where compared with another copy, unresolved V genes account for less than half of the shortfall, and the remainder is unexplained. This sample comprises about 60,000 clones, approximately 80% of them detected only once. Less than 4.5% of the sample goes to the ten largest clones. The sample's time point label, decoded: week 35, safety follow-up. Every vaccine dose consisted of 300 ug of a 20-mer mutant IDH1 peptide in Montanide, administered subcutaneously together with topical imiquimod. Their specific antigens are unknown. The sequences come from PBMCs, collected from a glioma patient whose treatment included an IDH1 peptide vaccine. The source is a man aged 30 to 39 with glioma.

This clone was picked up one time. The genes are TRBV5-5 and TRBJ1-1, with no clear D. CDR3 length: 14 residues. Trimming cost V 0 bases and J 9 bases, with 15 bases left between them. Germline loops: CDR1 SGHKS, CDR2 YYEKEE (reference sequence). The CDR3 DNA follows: TGTGCCAGCAGCTTGGAAGGATTGAGGCTGCAAGCTTTCTTT. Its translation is CASSLEGLRLQAFF.

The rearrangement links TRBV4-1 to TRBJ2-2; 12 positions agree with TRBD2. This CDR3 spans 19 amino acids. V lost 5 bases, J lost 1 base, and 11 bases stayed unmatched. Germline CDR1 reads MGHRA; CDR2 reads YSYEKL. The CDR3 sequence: CASSEPLLLAGGNTGELFF. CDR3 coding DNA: TGCGCCAGCAGCGAGCCGTTATTACTAGCGGGGGGGAACACCGGGGAGCTGTTTTTT.

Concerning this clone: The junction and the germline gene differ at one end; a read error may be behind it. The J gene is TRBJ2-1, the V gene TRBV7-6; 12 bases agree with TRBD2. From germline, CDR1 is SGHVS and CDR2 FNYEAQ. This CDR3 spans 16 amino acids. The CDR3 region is CASSLPSGGAYSEQFF. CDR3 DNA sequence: TGTGCCAGCAGCCTTCCTAGCGGGGGGGCTTACAGTGAGCAGTTCTTC.

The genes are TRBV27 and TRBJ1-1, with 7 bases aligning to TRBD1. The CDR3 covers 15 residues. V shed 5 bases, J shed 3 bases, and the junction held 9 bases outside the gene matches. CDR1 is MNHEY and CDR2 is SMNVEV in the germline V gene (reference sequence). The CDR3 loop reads CASSPMRGPYTEAFF. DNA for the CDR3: TGTGCCAGCAGTCCGATGAGGGGGCCGTACACTGAAGCTTTCTTT.

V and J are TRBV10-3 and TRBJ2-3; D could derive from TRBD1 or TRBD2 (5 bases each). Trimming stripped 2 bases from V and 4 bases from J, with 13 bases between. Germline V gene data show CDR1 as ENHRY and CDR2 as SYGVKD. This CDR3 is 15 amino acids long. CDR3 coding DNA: TGTGCCATCAGTGAGCCCCGGGGCAGAGCAGATACGCAGTATTTT. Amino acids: CAISEPRGRADTQYF.

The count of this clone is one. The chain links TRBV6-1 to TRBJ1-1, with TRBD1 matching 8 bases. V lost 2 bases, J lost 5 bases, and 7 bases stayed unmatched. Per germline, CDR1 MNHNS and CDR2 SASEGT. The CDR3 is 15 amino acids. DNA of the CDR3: TGTGCCAGCAGTGAATCTCACAGGGGGAGGACTGAAGCTTTCTTT. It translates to CASSESHRGRTEAFF.

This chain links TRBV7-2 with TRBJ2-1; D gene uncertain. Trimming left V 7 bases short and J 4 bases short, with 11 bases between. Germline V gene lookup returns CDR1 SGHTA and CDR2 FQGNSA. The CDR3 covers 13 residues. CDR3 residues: CASTSRAYNEQFF. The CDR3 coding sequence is TGTGCCAGCACCTCACGGGCGTACAATGAGCAGTTCTTC. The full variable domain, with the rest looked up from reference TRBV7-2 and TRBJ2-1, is GAGVSQSPSNKVTEKGKDVELRCDPISGHTALYWYRQSLGQGLEFLIYFQGNSAPDKSGLPSDRFSAERTGGSVSTLTIQRTQQEDSAVYLCASTSRAYNEQFFGPGTRLTVL.

The CDR3 sequence is CASSLGSWGPGQPQHF. The CDR3 region has the DNA TGTGCCAGCAGCTTAGGGAGCTGGGGGCCGGGGCAGCCCCAGCATTTT. The chain carries TRBV27 and TRBJ1-5; perhaps TRBD1 as D (6 bases). The length of the CDR3 is 16 residues. Trimming took off 6 bases at V and 7 bases at J, with 22 bases between the two ends. CDR1 and CDR2 (germline): MNHEY, SMNVEV (reference sequence).

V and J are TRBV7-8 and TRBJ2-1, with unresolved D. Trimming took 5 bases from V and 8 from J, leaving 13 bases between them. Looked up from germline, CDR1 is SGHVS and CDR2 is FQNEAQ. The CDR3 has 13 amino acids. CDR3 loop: CASSQTPKDEQFF. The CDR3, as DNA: TGTGCCAGCAGCCAGACCCCGAAAGATGAGCAGTTCTTC.

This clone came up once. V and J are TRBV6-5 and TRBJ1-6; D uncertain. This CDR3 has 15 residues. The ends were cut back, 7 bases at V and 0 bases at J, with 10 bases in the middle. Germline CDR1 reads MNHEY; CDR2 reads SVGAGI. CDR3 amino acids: CASTLASSYNSPLHF. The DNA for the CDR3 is TGTGCCAGCACGTTAGCGAGCTCCTATAATTCACCCCTCCACTTT.

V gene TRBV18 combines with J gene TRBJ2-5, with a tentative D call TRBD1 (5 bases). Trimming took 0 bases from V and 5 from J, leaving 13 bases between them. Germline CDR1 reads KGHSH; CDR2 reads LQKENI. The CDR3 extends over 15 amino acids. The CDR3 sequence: CASSPPTRGRETQYF. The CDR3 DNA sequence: TGTGCCAGCTCACCACCCACAAGGGGCCGGGAGACCCAGTACTTC.

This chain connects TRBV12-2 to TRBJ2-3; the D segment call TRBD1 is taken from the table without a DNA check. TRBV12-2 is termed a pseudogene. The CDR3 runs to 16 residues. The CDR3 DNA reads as TGTGCAAGTCGACCAGACAGGGGCTTCCCCACAGATACGCAGTATTTT. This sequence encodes CASRPDRGFPTDTQYF.

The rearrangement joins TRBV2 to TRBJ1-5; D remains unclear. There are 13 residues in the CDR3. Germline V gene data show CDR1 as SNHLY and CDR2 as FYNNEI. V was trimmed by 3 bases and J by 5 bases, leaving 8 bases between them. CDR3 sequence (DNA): TGTGCCAGCAGTGATGGCTATTATCAGCCCCAGCATTTT. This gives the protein CASSDGYYQPQHF.

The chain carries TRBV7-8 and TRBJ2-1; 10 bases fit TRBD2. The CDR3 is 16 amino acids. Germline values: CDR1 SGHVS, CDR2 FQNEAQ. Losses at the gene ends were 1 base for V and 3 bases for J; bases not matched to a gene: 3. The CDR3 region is CASSLGRLAGYNEQFF. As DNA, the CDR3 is TGTGCCAGCAGCTTAGGCAGACTAGCGGGCTACAATGAGCAGTTCTTC.

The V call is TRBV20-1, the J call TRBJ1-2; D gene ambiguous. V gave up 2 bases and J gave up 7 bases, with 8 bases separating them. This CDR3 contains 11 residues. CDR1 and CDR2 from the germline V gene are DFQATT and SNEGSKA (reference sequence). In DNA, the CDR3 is TGCAGTGCTAGACCTCTAATTGGCTACACCTTC. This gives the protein CSARPLIGYTF.

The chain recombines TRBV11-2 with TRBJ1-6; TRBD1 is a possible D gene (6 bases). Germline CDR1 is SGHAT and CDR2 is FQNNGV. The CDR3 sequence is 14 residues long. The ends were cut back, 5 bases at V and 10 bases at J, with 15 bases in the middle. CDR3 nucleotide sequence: TGTGCCAGCAGCCAAAGGGGGAACGTCTCACCCCTCCACTTT. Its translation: CASSQRGNVSPLHF.

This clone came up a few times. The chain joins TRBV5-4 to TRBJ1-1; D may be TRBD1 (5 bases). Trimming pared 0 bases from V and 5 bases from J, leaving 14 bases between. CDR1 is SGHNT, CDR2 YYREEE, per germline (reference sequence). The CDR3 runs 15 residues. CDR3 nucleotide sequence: TGTGCCAGCAGCTTGGAGGGGTACAGACGGACTGAAGCTTTCTTT. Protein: CASSLEGYRRTEAFF.

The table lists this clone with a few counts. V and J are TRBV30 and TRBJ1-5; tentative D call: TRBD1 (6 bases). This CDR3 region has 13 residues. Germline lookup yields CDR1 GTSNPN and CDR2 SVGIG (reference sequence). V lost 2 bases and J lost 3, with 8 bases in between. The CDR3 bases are TGTGCCTGGAGTAGGGACACCAATCAGCCCCAGCATTTT. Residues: CAWSRDTNQPQHF.

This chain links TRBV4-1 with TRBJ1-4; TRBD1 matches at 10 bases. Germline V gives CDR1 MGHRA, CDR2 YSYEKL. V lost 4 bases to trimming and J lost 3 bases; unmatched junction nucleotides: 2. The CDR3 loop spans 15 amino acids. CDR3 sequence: CASSRQGAPNEKLFF. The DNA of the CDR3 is TGCGCCAGCAGCCGACAGGGGGCTCCTAATGAAAAACTGTTTTTT.

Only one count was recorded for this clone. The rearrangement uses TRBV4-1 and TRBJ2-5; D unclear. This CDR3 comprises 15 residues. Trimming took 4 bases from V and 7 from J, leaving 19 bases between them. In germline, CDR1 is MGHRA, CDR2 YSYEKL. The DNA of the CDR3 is TGCGCCAGCAGCCCGGGTCCTTATACTAAGCTGACCCAGTACTTC. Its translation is CASSPGPYTKLTQYF.

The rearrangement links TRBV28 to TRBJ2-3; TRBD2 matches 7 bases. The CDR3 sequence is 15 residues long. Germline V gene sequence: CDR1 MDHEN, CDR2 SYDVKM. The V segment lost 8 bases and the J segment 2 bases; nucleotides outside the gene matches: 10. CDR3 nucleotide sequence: TGTGCCAGCTTCACGGGGGGTATACCCACAGATACGCAGTATTTT. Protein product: CASFTGGIPTDTQYF.

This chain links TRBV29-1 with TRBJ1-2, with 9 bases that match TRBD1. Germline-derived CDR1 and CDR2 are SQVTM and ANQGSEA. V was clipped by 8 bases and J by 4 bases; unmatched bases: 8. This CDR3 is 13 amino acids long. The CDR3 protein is CSIGGQGIYGYTF. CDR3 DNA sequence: TGCAGCATTGGGGGACAGGGCATCTATGGCTACACCTTC.

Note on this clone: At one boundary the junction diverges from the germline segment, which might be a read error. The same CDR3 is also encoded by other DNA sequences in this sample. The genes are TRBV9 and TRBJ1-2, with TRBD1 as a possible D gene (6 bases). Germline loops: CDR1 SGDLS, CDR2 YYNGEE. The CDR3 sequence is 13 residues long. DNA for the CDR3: TGCGCCAGCAGCACGACAGGTTCCTATGGCTACACCTTC. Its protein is CASSTTGSYGYTF.

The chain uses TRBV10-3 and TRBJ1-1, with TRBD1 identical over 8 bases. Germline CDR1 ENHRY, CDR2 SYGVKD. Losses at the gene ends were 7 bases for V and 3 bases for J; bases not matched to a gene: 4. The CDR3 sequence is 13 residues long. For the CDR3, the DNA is TGTGCCATCAACGACAGGGGAGACACTGAAGCTTTCTTT. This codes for CAINDRGDTEAFF.